The clone carrying this TCR beta chain was recorded a few times. Its antigen is not identified. The record originates from a study of T cells after yellow fever vaccination. Study as a whole: When fractions had low cell numbers, they were prepared with SMART-Seq v4 Ultra Low Input. Study-wide findings and caveats: Most primary-vaccination clones recurred post-booster (under 98% CD4, around 90% CD8).

UMIs and a universal primer site were added when TCR cDNA was made by 5'RACE template switching. MiXCR was run by TCRdb on the 5' RACE reads, yielding one entry per CDR3 protein. The data show some 390,000 distinct CDR3 sequences, 6.2% seen once. V lost 4 bases to trimming and J lost 6 bases, with 19 bases between them. The CDR3 runs to 14 residues. Germline CDR1 is SQVTM and CDR2 is ANQGSEA. V gene TRBV29-1 combines with J gene TRBJ2-7, with D possibly matching TRBD2 (5 bases). The sequences come from PBMCs, collected 5 days after the yellow fever booster vaccination. The sequence came from a man younger than 45 who received the YFV17D yellow fever vaccine. CDR3 loop: CSVADGFLRGEQYF. In DNA, the CDR3 is TGCAGCGTTGCGGACGGCTTCCTACGGGGCGAGCAGTACTTC.